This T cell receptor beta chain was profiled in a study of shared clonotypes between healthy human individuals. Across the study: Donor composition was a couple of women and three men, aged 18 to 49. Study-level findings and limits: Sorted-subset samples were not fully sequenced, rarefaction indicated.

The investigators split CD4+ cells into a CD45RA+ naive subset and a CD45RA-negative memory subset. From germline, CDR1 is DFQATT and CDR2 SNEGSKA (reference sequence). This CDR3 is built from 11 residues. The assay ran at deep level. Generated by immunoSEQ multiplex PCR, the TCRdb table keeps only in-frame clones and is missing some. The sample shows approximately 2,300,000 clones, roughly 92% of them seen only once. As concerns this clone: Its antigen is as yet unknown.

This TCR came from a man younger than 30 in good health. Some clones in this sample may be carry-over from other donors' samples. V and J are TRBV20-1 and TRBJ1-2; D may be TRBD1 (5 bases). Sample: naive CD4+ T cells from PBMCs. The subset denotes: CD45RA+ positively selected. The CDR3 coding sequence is TGCAGCACGGGGGGTGCCTATGGCTACACCTTC. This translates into CSTGGAYGYTF.